This T cell receptor (beta chain) is drawn from a study of control samples from healthy donors and cancer patients. Profiled with immunoSEQ multiplex PCR; TCRdb holds only in-frame clones, not every one. There are about 110,000 clones in the sample; 80% to 90% occur only once, and roughly 18% lies in the top ten. V lost 5 bases to trimming and J lost 4 bases; unmatched junction nucleotides: 7. Germline CDR1 reads SGHTA; CDR2 reads FQGTGA. This CDR3 comprises 17 residues. This receptor was obtained from a woman between 45 and 60 years old in good health. The chain uses TRBV7-3 and TRBJ2-1, with 14 bases lining up with TRBD2. The sequencing sample was made of blood. DNA of the CDR3: TGTGCCAGCAGCAATCCGGGACTAGCGGGAGCTTACAATGAGCAGTTCTTC. Translated: CASSNPGLAGAYNEQFF.